The entry below gives a single TCR beta chain sequence along with its context. Antigen unknown. Version v3.0 of the immunoSEQ assay ran at survey level. Samples were sequenced targeting roughly 35,000-50,000 T-cell genomes each. Sequencing used immunoSEQ multiplex PCR; TCRdb keeps in-frame clones, though not all of them. Of roughly 33,000 clones listed, over 60% were seen once; the top ten hold about 7.1%. The record originates from a study of long-term antiretroviral therapy in people with HIV. V gave up 4 bases and J gave up 0 bases, with 16 bases separating them. Per germline, CDR1 MGHRA and CDR2 YSYEKL. This CDR3 comprises 17 residues. Findings and caveats of the study: Information pertaining to ART adherence, viral resistance or therapeutic modifications was not obtained. Blood was collected between the mid-2000s and the late 2010s, possibly under older ART regimens.

This chain links TRBV4-1 with TRBJ1-5; tentatively, D is TRBD1 (6 bases). This receptor was identified in a woman aged 45-65 years with HIV. The specimen was unsorted PBMCs, collected 2 years after starting antiretroviral therapy. In DNA, the CDR3 is TGCGCCAGCAGCCGAGAGGGGGGAACCTTTAGCAATCAGCCCCAGCATTTT. As protein: CASSREGGTFSNQPQHF.